These 28 T cell receptor beta chains share one sample of origin, sequenced in a study of blood T cell repertoires in COVID-19 (dated by TCRdb to 2019 to 2021). The library was obtained by the immunoSEQ multiplex PCR assay. Entries here come from immuneACCESS through TCRdb and include only in-frame sequences with V and J called. Some clones fail to appear in such tables; in the studies checked, an unresolved V gene covers under half of the shortfall, and the cause of the remainder is unknown. Present in this sample are over 50,000 clones, approximately 72% of which were seen just once. 4.8% of the sample is taken by the ten largest. Material: peripheral blood. All receptors come from a woman in her seventies with COVID-19, enrolled during active disease.

This chain links TRBV18 with TRBJ1-1; tentative D call: TRBD1 (5 bases). Trimming shortened V by 7 bases and J by 1 base, and 10 bases separated the two germline ends. Germline lookup yields CDR1 KGHSH and CDR2 LQKENI. This CDR3 region has 13 residues. CDR3 bases: TGTGCCAGCTGCTCGGACACGAACACTGAAGCTTTCTTT. Translation: CASCSDTNTEAFF. Together with reference TRBV18 and TRBJ1-1, the CDR3 gives the full variable domain: NAGVMQNPRHLVRRRGQEARLRCSPMKGHSHVYWYRQLPEEGLKFMVYLQKENIIDESGMPKERFSAEFPKEGPSILRIQQVVRGDSAAYFCASCSDTNTEAFFGQGTRLTVV.

The genes are TRBV3-1 (or the pseudogene TRBV3-2) and TRBJ1-3; D is perhaps TRBD1 (5 bases). The CDR3 has 15 residues. Germline CDR1 reads LGHDT; CDR2 reads YNNKEL (reference sequence). Trimming took off 1 base at V and 1 base at J, with 8 bases between the two ends. In DNA form, the CDR3 reads TGTGCCAGCAGCCAAGGCGGGGGGTCTGGAAACACCATATATTTT. It encodes CASSQGGGSGNTIYF.

CDR3 nucleotides: TGCGCCAGCAGCCTAGGGACAGTTAATAATGAAAAACTGTTTTTT. Its protein is CASSLGTVNNEKLFF. This rearrangement joins TRBV5-1 to TRBJ1-4; 7 positions match TRBD1. In germline, CDR1 is SGHRS, CDR2 YFSETQ. With 4 bases clipped from V and 4 bases from J, the junction kept 7 bases outside the gene matches. The CDR3 extends over 15 amino acids.

The V gene is TRBV7-2, the J gene TRBJ2-5; D is unresolved. Trimming removed 2 bases at V and 5 bases at J, with 9 bases between. The CDR3 totals 13 residues. Looked up from germline, CDR1 is SGHTA and CDR2 is FQGNSA. CDR3 nucleotides: TGTGCCAGCAGCTTAAGCTCTTTCGAGACCCAGTACTTC. Amino acid sequence: CASSLSSFETQYF.

This clone was seen a few times. V and J are TRBV24-1 and TRBJ2-7; D call uncertain. The CDR3 spans 15 residues. Germline CDR1 is KGHDR and CDR2 is SFDVKD. The V end was cut by 6 bases, the J end by 1 base, with 15 bases between. This CDR3 reads CATSLHSRPSYEQYV. The CDR3 DNA reads as TGTGCCACCAGTCTTCACTCCAGGCCTTCCTACGAGCAGTACGTC.

This chain joins TRBV9 and TRBJ2-2, with 9 nucleotides matching TRBD2. This CDR3 region has 17 residues. Germline lookup yields CDR1 SGDLS and CDR2 YYNGEE. Trimming cost V 0 bases and J 4 bases; bases outside gene matches: 7. The CDR3 loop reads CASSVEIAGASTGELFF. The DNA of the CDR3 is TGTGCCAGCAGCGTAGAAATAGCGGGGGCCAGCACCGGGGAGCTGTTTTTT.

The chain is built from TRBV9 and TRBJ1-1; 7 bases align to TRBD1. This CDR3 is built from 15 residues. CDR1 and CDR2 (germline): SGDLS, YYNGEE. J was trimmed by 4 bases and V by 2 bases; bases with no gene match: 8. As DNA, the CDR3 is TGTGCCAGCAGCGTGGCCGCGGGACAGACCACTGAAGCTTTCTTT. It codes for CASSVAAGQTTEAFF. Full variable domain (outside the CDR3, taken from reference TRBV9 and TRBJ1-1): DSGVTQTPKHLITATGQRVTLRCSPRSGDLSVYWYQQSLDQGLQFLIQYYNGEERAKGNILERFSAQQFPDLHSELNLSSLELGDSALYFCASSVAAGQTTEAFFGQGTRLTVV.

The rearrangement joins TRBV4-3 to TRBJ1-5; TRBD1 matches 7 bases. The germline V gene has CDR1 LGHNA and CDR2 YSLEER. The ends lost 2 bases at V and 0 bases at J; junction bases unmatched: 7. The CDR3 contains 17 residues. CDR3 residues: CASSQNVGGNSNQPQHF. CDR3 in DNA: TGCGCCAGCAGCCAAAACGTAGGGGGCAATAGCAATCAGCCCCAGCATTTT.

The chain combines TRBV6-5 with TRBJ1-5; 10 bases align to TRBD1. Germline CDR1 MNHEY, CDR2 SVGAGI. CDR3 length: 14 residues. The V segment lost 6 bases and the J segment 7 bases; nucleotides outside the gene matches: 6. The DNA for the CDR3 is TGTGCCAGCAGCGTGACAGGGGGCTGGCAGCCCCAGCATTTT. Translating gives CASSVTGGWQPQHF.

J is TRBJ2-2 and V is TRBV5-8; a possible D gene is TRBD2 (6 bases). Trimming left V 0 bases short and J 2 bases short, with 11 bases between. This CDR3 has 16 amino acids. From germline, CDR1 is SGHTS and CDR2 YDEGEE. CDR3 residues: CASSLESGFNTGELFF. As DNA, the CDR3 is TGTGCCAGCAGCTTGGAGAGCGGGTTTAACACCGGGGAGCTGTTTTTT. Filled out from reference TRBV5-8 and TRBJ2-2, the complete variable domain reads EAGVTQSPTHLIKTRGQQATLRCSPISGHTSVYWYQQALGLGLQFLLWYDEGEERNRGNFPPRFSGRQFPNYSSELNVNALELEDSALYLCASSLESGFNTGELFFGEGSRLTVL.

J is TRBJ1-5 and V is TRBV5-1; D is perhaps TRBD1 (6 bases). V was cut by 2 bases and J by 3 bases, with 12 bases left in between. Germline CDR1 is SGHRS and CDR2 is YFSETQ. The CDR3 contains 15 residues. The CDR3 loop is CASSLQPGDNQPQHF. The CDR3 coding sequence is TGCGCCAGCAGCTTACAGCCAGGGGACAATCAGCCCCAGCATTTT.

This clone was counted only a few times. The chain joins TRBV2 to TRBJ2-2; 10 bases align to TRBD2. Germline V gene data show CDR1 as SNHLY and CDR2 as FYNNEI. Trimming at V came to 2 bases and at J to 3 bases, leaving 3 bases not matched to a gene. The CDR3 sequence is 16 residues long. CDR3 sequence reads: CASSEWLAGDTGELFF. The CDR3 bases are TGTGCCAGCAGTGAATGGCTAGCGGGGGACACCGGGGAGCTGTTTTTT.

There are a few counts of this clone. The chain has TRBV7-3 and TRBJ2-5; D is perhaps TRBD1 (6 bases). The CDR3 is 13 residues long. The germline gives CDR1 SGHTA, CDR2 FQGTGA. Trimming removed 11 bases from V and 3 bases from J, with 16 bases in between. CDR3 DNA sequence: TGTGCCCCGGTCAGGGGAGCTAAAGAGACCCAGTACTTC. It yields the protein CAPVRGAKETQYF.

The rearrangement uses TRBV7-2 and TRBJ2-2, with D perhaps TRBD1 (6 bases). Trimming pared 5 bases from V and 6 bases from J, leaving 16 bases between. The CDR3 length is 15 residues. Germline assignment: CDR1 SGHTA and CDR2 FQGNSA. The CDR3 nucleotides read TGTGCCAGCAGCCCTACAGGGAGCGTGCCCGGGGAGCTGTTTTTT. Translation: CASSPTGSVPGELFF.

CDR3 in DNA: TGTGCCAGCAGCTTAGACTCCGGCCAGGGCGAGACCCAGTACTTC. Encoded protein: CASSLDSGQGETQYF. The gene calls are TRBV11-2 and TRBJ2-5, with TRBD1 as a possible D gene (5 bases). CDR3 length: 15 amino acids. V was cut by 0 bases and J by 5 bases, with 13 bases left in between. Germline V gene data show CDR1 as SGHAT and CDR2 as FQNNGV.

CDR3 DNA: TGTGCCAGCAGCGCAACAGGTCCCTACGAGCAGTACTTC. This gives the protein CASSATGPYEQYF. The chain recombines TRBV7-2 with TRBJ2-7; a possible D gene is TRBD1 (5 bases). The V and J ends lost 5 bases and 2 bases respectively, with 10 bases between them. CDR1 is SGHTA and CDR2 is FQGNSA in the germline V gene. This CDR3 region has 13 residues. The full variable domain, its missing parts supplied by reference TRBV7-2 and TRBJ2-7, is GAGVSQSPSNKVTEKGKDVELRCDPISGHTALYWYRQSLGQGLEFLIYFQGNSAPDKSGLPSDRFSAERTGGSVSTLTIQRTQQEDSAVYLCASSATGPYEQYFGPGTRLTVT.

This clone has just a few counts. V is TRBV20-1 and J is TRBJ2-7; possible D gene TRBD2, 6 bases. Germline CDR1 is DFQATT and CDR2 is SNEGSKA (reference sequence). V shed 3 bases and J shed 5 bases, with 8 bases lying between them. The CDR3 sequence is 11 residues long. CDR3 region: CSASGGDEQYF. The CDR3 bases are TGCAGTGCTAGCGGGGGAGACGAGCAGTACTTC.

The chain is built from TRBV19 and TRBJ1-4; 8 bases are shared with TRBD1. Trimming cost V 1 base and J 3 bases; bases outside gene matches: 4. This CDR3 has 16 amino acids. The germline V gene has CDR1 LNHDA and CDR2 SQIVND (reference sequence). This chain's CDR3 is CASSIGRTGPNEKLFF. The DNA for the CDR3 is TGTGCCAGTAGTATAGGCCGGACAGGGCCTAATGAAAAACTGTTTTTT.

The gene calls are TRBV5-1 and TRBJ1-2; TRBD1 aligns across 10 bases. V dropped 1 base and J dropped 8; count of bases not matched to a gene: 11. CDR3 length: 16 residues. Germline CDR1 SGHRS, CDR2 YFSETQ. The DNA for the CDR3 is TGCGCCAGCAGCTTGTTTGGTTTACGGGACAGGGGCGGCTACACCTTC. It is translated as CASSLFGLRDRGGYTF.

This chain joins TRBV4-2 and TRBJ1-2; unclear D gene. Deletions cut 4 bases from V and 3 bases from J, with 12 bases between. Germline V CDR1 and CDR2: LGHNA, YNFKEQ. CDR3 length equals 14 residues. The CDR3 DNA reads TGTGCCAGCAGCCCGCGGAGGGCGGACTATGGCTACACCTTC. Protein: CASSPRRADYGYTF.

This clone was seen a handful of times. The sample contains more than one DNA sequence encoding this CDR3. This rearrangement joins TRBV19 to TRBJ2-1; D perhaps matches TRBD2 (6 bases). The germline CDR1 and CDR2 sequences are LNHDA and SQIVND (reference sequence). The germline V and J ends were trimmed by 1 base and 5 bases, with 9 bases remaining between them. The CDR3 totals 14 residues. In nucleotides, the CDR3 is TGTGCCAGTAGTATAGGGGGGGACCACAATGAGCAGTTCTTC. This gives the protein CASSIGGDHNEQFF.

The chain couples TRBV14 to TRBJ2-5, with a possible D match to TRBD2 (6 bases). This CDR3 has 15 amino acids. CDR1 and CDR2 from the germline V gene are SGHDN and FVKESK. The ends were cut back, 4 bases at V and 1 base at J, with 13 bases in the middle. The CDR3 here is CASSLFGGRQETQYF. The CDR3 DNA reads TGTGCCAGCAGCCTTTTCGGGGGTCGCCAAGAGACCCAGTACTTC.

The chain employs TRBV19 and TRBJ2-3; 9 nucleotides line up with TRBD2. V lost 4 bases, J lost 5 bases, and 4 bases stayed unmatched. The germline CDR1 and CDR2 sequences are LNHDA and SQIVND (reference sequence). There are 14 residues in the CDR3. The CDR3 nucleotides are TGTGCCAGTAGTAAACTAGCGGGCCTAGATACGCAGTATTTT. It specifies CASSKLAGLDTQYF.

There are a few counts of this clone. The CDR3 spells CASRRQGYEQYF. CDR3 sequence (DNA): TGTGCCAGCAGAAGACAGGGCTACGAGCAGTACTTC. This chain links TRBV6-5 with TRBJ2-7, with 7 positions matching TRBD1. Germline lookup yields CDR1 MNHEY and CDR2 SVGAGI. Unmatched junction bases numbered 2, after V lost 6 bases and J lost 3 bases. This CDR3 region has 12 residues.

This clone was found once. The V call is TRBV6-5, the J call TRBJ2-6; D unresolved. Trimming removed 1 base from V and 1 base from J, with 5 bases in between. The CDR3 runs to 15 residues. Germline CDR1 reads MNHEY; CDR2 reads SVGAGI. CDR3 in DNA: TGTGCCAGCAGTTACTTGTCTTCTGGGGCCAACGTCCTGACTTTC. It codes for CASSYLSSGANVLTF.

V is TRBV5-1 and J is TRBJ2-6; D is possibly TRBD2 (5 bases). CDR1 and CDR2 from the germline V gene are SGHRS and YFSETQ. The CDR3 consists of 16 residues. With 0 bases removed from V and 4 bases from J, the gap between germline ends came to 11 bases. The CDR3 protein is CASSLGRALGANVLTF. Written as DNA, the CDR3 is TGCGCCAGCAGCTTGGGGCGGGCCCTCGGGGCCAACGTCCTGACTTTC.

This CDR3 is CASSSLTSGGVTGELFF. As DNA, the CDR3 is TGTGCCAGCAGCTCCCTCACAAGCGGGGGGGTCACCGGGGAGCTGTTTTTT. This chain connects TRBV7-8 to TRBJ2-2; 10 bases fit TRBD2. The germline CDR1 and CDR2 sequences are SGHVS and FQNEAQ. CDR3 length equals 17 residues. V gave up 4 bases and J gave up 4 bases; unmatched junction bases: 9.

The chain recombines TRBV19 with TRBJ1-1, with 11 positions matching TRBD1. Germline V gene data show CDR1 as LNHDA and CDR2 as SQIVND (reference sequence). This CDR3 region has 14 residues. Trimming took 4 bases from V and 6 from J; bases not matched to a gene: 4. The CDR3 DNA reads as TGTGCCAGTAGTACGGGACAGGGGGGCGCTGAAGCTTTCTTT. This translates into CASSTGQGGAEAFF.